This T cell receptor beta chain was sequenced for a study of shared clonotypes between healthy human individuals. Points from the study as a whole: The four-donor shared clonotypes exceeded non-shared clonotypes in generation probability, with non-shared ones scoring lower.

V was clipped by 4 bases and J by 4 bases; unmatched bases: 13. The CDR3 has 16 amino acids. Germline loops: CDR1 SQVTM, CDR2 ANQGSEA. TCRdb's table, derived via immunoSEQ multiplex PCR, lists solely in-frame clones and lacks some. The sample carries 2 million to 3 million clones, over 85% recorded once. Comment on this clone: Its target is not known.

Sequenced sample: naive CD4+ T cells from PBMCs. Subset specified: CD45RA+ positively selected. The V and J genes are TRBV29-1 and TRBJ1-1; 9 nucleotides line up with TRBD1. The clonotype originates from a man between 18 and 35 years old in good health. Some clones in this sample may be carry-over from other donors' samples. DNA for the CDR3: TGCAGCGTTGTGGAGTATCCGGGACAGGGTGGCACTGAAGCTTTCTTT. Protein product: CSVVEYPGQGGTEAFF. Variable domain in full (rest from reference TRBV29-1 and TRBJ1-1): SAVISQKPSRDICQRGTSLTIQCQVDSQVTMMFWYRQQPGQSLTLIATANQGSEATYESGFVIDKFPISRPNLTFSTLTVSNMSPEDSSIYLCSVVEYPGQGGTEAFFGQGTRLTVV.